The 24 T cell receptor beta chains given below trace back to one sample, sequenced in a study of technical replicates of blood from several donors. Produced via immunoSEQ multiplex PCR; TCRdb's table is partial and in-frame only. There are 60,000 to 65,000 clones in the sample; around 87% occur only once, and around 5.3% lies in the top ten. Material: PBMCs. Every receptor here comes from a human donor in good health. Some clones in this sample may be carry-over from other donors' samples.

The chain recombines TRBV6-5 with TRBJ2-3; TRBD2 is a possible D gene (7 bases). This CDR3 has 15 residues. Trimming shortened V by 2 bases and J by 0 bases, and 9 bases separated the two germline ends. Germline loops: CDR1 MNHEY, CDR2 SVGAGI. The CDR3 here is CASSYGGASTDTQYF. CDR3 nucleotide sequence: TGTGCCAGCAGTTACGGGGGGGCAAGCACAGATACGCAGTATTTT.

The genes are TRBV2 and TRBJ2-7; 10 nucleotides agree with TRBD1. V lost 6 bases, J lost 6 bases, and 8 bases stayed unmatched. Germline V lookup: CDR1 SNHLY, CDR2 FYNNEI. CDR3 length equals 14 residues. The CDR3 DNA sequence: TGTGCCAGCAGAGCGGGACAGGGGATCGTCGAGCAGTACTTC. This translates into CASRAGQGIVEQYF.

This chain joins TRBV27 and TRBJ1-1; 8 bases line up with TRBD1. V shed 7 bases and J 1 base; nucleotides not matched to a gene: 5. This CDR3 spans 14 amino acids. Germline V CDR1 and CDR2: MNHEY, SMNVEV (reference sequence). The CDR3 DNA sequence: TGTGCCAGCAAAAAGGACAGGGAGAACACTGAAGCTTTCTTT. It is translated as CASKKDRENTEAFF.

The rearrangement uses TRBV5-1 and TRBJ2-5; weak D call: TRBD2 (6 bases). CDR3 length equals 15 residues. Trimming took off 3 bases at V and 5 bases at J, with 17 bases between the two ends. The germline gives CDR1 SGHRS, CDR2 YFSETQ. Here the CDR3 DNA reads TGCGCCAGCAGCTCCGGGAGCCCACGTAAGGAGACCCAGTACTTC. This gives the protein CASSSGSPRKETQYF.

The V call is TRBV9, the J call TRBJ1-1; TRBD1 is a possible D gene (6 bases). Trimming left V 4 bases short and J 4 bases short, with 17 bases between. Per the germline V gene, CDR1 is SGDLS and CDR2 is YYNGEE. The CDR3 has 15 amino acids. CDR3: CASSPRTAVSTEAFF. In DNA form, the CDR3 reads TGTGCCAGCAGCCCCAGGACAGCGGTTAGCACTGAAGCTTTCTTT. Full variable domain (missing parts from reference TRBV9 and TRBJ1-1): DSGVTQTPKHLITATGQRVTLRCSPRSGDLSVYWYQQSLDQGLQFLIQYYNGEERAKGNILERFSAQQFPDLHSELNLSSLELGDSALYFCASSPRTAVSTEAFFGQGTRLTVV.

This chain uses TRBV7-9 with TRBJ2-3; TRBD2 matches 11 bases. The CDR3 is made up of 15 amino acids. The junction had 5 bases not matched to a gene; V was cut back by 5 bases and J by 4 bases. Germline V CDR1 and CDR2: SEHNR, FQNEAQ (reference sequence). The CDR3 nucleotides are TGTGCCAGCAGCCTACTAGCGGGAGTTCCAGATACGCAGTATTTT. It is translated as CASSLLAGVPDTQYF.

The CDR3 protein is CASSLNTGELFF. In DNA form, the CDR3 reads TGTGCCAGCAGCCTTAACACCGGGGAGCTGTTTTTT. The chain combines TRBV11-2 with TRBJ2-2; D gene unclear. This CDR3 has 12 amino acids. The germline V and J ends were trimmed by 5 bases and 2 bases, with 3 bases remaining between them. In germline, CDR1 is SGHAT, CDR2 FQNNGV.

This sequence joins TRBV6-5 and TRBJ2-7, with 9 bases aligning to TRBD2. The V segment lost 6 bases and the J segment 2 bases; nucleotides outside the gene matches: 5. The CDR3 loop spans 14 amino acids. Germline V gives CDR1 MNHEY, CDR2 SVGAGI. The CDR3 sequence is CASSPLAGPYEQYF. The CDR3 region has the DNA TGTGCCAGCAGCCCCCTAGCGGGGCCCTACGAGCAGTACTTC.

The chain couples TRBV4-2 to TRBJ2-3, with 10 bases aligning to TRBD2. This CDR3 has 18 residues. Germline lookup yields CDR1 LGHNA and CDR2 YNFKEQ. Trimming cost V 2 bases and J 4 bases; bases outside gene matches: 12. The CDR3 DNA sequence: TGTGCCAGCAGCCAACCCGGGGCGGCTAGCGGGGGATCAGATACGCAGTATTTT. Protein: CASSQPGAASGGSDTQYF.

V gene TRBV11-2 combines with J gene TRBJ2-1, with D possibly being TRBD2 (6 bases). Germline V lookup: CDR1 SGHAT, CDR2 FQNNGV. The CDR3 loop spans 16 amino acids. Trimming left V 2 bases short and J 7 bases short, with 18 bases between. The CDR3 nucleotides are TGTGCCAGCAGCTTATACCCGGCGGCGGGGCTTAATGAGCAGTTCTTC. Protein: CASSLYPAAGLNEQFF. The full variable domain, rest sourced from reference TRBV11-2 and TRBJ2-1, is EAGVAQSPRYKIIEKRQSVAFWCNPISGHATLYWYQQILGQGPKLLIQFQNNGVVDDSQLPKDRFSAERLKGVDSTLKIQPAKLEDSAVYLCASSLYPAAGLNEQFFGPGTRLTVL.

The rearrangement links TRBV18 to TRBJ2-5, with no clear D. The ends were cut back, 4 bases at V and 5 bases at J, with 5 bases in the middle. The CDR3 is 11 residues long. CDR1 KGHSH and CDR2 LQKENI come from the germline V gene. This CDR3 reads CASSLGETQYF. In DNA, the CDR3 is TGTGCCAGCTCACTCGGGGAGACCCAGTACTTC.

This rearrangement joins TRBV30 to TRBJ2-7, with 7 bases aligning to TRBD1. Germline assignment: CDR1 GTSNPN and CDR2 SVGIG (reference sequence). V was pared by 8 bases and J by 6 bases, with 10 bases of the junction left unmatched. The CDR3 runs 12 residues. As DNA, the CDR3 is TGTGCCGGAACCTCGACAGGGATCGAGCAGTACTTC. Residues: CAGTSTGIEQYF.

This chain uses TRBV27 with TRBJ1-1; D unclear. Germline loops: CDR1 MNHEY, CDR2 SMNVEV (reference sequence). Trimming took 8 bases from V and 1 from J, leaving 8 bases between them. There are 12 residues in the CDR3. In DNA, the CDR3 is TGTGCCAGCGCGGGTGGGAACACTGAAGCTTTCTTT. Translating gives CASAGGNTEAFF.

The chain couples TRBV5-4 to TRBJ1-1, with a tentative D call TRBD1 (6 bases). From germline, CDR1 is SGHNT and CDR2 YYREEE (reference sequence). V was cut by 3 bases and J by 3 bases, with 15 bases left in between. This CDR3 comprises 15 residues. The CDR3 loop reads CASSSGTTRDTEAFF. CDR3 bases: TGTGCCAGCAGCTCCGGGACAACCAGGGACACTGAAGCTTTCTTT.

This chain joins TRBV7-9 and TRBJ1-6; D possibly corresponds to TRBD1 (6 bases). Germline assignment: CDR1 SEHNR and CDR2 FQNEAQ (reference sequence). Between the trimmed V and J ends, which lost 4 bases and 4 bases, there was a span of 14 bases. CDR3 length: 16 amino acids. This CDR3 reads CASSYQGQPYNSPLHF. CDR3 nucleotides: TGTGCCAGCAGCTACCAAGGACAGCCTTATAATTCACCCCTCCACTTT.

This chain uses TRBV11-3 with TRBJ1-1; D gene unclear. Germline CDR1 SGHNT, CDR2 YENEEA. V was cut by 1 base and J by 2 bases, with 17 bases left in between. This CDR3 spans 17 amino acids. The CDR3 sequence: CASSLGEPGRGNTEAFF. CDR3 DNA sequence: TGTGCCAGCAGCTTAGGAGAACCGGGGAGAGGTAACACTGAAGCTTTCTTT.

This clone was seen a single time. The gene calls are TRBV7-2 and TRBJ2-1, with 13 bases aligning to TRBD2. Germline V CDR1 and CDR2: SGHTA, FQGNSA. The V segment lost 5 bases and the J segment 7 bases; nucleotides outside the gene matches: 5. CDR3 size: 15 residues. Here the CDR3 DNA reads TGTGCCAGCAGCAGAACTAGCGGGGGGGTTAATGAGCAGTTCTTC. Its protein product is CASSRTSGGVNEQFF.

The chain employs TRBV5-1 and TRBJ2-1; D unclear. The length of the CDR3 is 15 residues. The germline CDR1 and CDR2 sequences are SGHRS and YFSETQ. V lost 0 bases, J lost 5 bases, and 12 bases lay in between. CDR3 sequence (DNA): TGCGCCAGCAGCTTGGCCGTAGAGGTTGACAATGAGCAGTTCTTC. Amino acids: CASSLAVEVDNEQFF.

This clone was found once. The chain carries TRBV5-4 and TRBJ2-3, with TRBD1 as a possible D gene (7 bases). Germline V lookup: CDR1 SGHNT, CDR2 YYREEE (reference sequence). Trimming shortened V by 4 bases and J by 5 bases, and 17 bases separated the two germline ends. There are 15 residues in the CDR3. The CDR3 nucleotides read TGTGCCAGCAGCCGTGCGGAGGGGGCGGGAGATACGCAGTATTTT. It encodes CASSRAEGAGDTQYF.

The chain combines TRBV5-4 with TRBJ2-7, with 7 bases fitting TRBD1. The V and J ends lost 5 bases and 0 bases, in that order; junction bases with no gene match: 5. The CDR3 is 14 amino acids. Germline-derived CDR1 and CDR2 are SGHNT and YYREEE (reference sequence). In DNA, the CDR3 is TGTGCCAGCAGTCTCCGGGACAGCTCCTACGAGCAGTACTTC. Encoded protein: CASSLRDSSYEQYF.

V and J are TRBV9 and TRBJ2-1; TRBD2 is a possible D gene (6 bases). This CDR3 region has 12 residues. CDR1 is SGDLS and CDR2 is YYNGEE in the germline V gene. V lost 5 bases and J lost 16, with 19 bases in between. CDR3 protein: CASSSGGSHPFF. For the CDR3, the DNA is TGTGCCAGCAGTAGTGGAGGGAGCCATCCTTTCTTC. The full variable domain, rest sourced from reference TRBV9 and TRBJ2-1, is DSGVTQTPKHLITATGQRVTLRCSPRSGDLSVYWYQQSLDQGLQFLIQYYNGEERAKGNILERFSAQQFPDLHSELNLSSLELGDSALYFCASSSGGSHPFFGPGTRLTVL.

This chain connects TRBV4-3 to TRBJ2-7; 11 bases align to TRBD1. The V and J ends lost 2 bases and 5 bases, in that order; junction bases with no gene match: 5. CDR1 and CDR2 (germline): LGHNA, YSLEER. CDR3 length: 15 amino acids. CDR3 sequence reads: CASSQPGQGAHEQYF. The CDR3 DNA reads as TGCGCCAGCAGCCAACCCGGACAGGGGGCACACGAGCAGTACTTC.

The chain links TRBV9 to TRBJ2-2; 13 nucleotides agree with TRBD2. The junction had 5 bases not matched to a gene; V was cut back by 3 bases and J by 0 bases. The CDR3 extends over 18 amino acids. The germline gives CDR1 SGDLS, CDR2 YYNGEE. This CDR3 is CASSAPGLAGSNTGELFF. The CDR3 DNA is TGTGCCAGCAGCGCACCGGGACTAGCGGGATCGAACACCGGGGAGCTGTTTTTT.

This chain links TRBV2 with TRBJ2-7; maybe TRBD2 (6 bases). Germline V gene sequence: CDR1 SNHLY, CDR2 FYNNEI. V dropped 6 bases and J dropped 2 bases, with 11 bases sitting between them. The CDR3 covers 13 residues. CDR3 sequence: CASRGLLTYEQYF. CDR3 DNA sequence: TGTGCCAGCAGGGGACTTCTAACCTACGAGCAGTACTTC.